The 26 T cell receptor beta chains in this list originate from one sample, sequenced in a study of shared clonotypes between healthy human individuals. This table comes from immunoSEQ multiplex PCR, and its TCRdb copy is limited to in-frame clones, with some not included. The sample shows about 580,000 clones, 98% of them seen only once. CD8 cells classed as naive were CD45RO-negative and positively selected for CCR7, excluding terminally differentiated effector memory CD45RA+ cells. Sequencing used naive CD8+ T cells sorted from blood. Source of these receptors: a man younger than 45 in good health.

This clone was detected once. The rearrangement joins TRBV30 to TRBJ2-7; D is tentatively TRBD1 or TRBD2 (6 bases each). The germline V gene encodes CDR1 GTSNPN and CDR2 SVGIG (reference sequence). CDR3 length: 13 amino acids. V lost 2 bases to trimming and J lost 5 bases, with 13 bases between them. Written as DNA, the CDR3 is TGTGCCTGGAGTAGGGGGACTGGGGACGAGCAGTACTTC. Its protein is CAWSRGTGDEQYF.

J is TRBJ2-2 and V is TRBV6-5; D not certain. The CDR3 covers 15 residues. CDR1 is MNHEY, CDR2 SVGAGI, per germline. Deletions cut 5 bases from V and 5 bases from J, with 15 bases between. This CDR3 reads CASSPGVAGTGELFF. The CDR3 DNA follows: TGTGCCAGCAGTCCAGGTGTCGCCGGAACCGGGGAGCTGTTTTTT.

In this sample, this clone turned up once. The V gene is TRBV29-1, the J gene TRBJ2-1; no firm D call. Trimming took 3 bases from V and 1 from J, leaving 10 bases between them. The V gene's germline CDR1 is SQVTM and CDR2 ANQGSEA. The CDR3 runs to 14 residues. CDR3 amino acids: CSVEGRPSYNEQFF. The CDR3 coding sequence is TGCAGCGTTGAGGGCAGGCCGTCCTACAATGAGCAGTTCTTC.

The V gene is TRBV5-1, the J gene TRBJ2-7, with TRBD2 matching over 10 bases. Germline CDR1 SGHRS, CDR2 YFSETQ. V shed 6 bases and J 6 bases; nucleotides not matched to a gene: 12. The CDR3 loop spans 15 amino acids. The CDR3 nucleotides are TGCGCCAGCACCCTGGGTCTAGCGGGAGCTGGCGAGCAGTACTTC. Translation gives CASTLGLAGAGEQYF. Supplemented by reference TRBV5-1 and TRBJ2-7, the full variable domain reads KAGVTQTPRYLIKTRGQQVTLSCSPISGHRSVSWYQQTPGQGLQFLFEYFSETQRNKGNFPGRFSGRQFSNSRSEMNVSTLELGDSALYLCASTLGLAGAGEQYFGPGTRLTVT.

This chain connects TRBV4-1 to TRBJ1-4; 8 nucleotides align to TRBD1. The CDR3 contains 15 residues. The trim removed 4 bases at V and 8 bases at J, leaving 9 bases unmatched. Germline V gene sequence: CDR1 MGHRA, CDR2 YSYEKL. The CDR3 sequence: CASSLGLTGEEKLFF. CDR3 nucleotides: TGCGCCAGCAGCCTCGGTTTGACAGGGGAAGAAAAACTGTTTTTT.

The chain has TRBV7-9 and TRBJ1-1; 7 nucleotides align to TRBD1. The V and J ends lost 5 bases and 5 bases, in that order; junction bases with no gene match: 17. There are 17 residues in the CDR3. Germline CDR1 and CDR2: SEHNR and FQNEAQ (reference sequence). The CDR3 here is CASSAYIGGEKRTEAFF. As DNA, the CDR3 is TGTGCCAGCAGCGCATACATAGGGGGCGAAAAGAGGACTGAAGCTTTCTTT.

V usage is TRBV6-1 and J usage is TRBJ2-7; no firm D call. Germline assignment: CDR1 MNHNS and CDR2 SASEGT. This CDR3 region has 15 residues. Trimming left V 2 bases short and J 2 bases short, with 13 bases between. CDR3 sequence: CASSEQSVAPYEQYF. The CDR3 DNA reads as TGTGCCAGCAGTGAACAATCCGTGGCCCCCTACGAGCAGTACTTC.

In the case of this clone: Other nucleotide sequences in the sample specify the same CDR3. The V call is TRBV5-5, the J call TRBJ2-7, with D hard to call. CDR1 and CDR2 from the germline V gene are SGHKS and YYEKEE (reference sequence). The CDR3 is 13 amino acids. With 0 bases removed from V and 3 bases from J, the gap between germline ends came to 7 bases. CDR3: CASSLAGSYEQYF. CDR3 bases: TGTGCCAGCAGCTTGGCCGGCAGCTACGAGCAGTACTTC.

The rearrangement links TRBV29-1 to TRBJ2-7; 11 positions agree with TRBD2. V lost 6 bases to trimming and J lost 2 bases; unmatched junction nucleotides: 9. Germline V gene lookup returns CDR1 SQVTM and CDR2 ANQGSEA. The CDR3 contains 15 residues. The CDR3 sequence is CSVDGTSGLAYEQYF. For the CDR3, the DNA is TGCAGCGTGGATGGGACTAGCGGATTAGCCTACGAGCAGTACTTC.

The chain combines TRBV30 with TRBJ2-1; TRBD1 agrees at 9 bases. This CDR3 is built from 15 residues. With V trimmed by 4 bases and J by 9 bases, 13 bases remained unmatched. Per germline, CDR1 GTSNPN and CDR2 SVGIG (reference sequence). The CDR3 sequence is CAWTPRDRETGEQFF. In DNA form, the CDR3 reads TGTGCCTGGACTCCCCGGGACAGGGAAACGGGTGAGCAGTTCTTC.

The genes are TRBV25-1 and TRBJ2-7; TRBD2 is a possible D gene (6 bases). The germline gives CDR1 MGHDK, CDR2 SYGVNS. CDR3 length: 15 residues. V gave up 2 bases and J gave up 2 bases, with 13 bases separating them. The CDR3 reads CASSEPAGPTYEQYF. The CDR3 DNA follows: TGTGCCAGCAGTGAACCGGCGGGACCGACCTACGAGCAGTACTTC.

The CDR3 DNA is TGTGCCAGCAGCCTAGCGGGAGAGGCCTACGAGCAGTACTTC. Protein: CASSLAGEAYEQYF. This chain joins TRBV9 and TRBJ2-7, with 10 nucleotides matching TRBD2. Per germline, CDR1 SGDLS and CDR2 YYNGEE. V lost 4 bases to trimming and J lost 2 bases; unmatched junction nucleotides: 3. CDR3 length: 14 amino acids.

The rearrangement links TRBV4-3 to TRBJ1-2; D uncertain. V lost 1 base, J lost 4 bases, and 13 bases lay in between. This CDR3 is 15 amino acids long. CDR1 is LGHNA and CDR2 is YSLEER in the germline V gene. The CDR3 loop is CASSQGAWTPYGYTF. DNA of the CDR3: TGCGCCAGCAGCCAAGGGGCCTGGACCCCCTATGGCTACACCTTC.

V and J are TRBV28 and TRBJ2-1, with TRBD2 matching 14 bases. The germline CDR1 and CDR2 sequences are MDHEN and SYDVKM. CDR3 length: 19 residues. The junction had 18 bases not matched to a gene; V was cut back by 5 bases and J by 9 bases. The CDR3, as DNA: TGTGCCAGCAGTGGAAGGGGACCCCTGACTAGCGGGAGGGCCGCTGAGCAGTTCTTC. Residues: CASSGRGPLTSGRAAEQFF.

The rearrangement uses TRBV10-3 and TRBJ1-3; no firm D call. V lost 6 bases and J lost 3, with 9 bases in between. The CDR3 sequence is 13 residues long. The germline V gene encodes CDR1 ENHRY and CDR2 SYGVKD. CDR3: CAIRDIVGNTIYF. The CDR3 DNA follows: TGTGCCATCAGAGACATTGTTGGAAACACCATATATTTT.

The CDR3, as DNA: TGTGCCAGCAGCTCGCAGCGGGTATCCTCCTACAATGAGCAGTTCTTC. Translated: CASSSQRVSSYNEQFF. The chain combines TRBV7-9 with TRBJ2-1, with a tentative D call TRBD2 (6 bases). This CDR3 contains 16 residues. V gave up 4 bases and J gave up 0 bases, with 13 bases separating them. CDR1 SEHNR and CDR2 FQNEAQ come from the germline V gene (reference sequence).

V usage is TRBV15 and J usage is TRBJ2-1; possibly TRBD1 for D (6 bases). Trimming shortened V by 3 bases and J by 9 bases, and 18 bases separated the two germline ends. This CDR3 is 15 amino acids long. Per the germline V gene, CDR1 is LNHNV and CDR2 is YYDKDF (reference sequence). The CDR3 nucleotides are TGTGCCACCAGCAGGCCGGCCTTACAAGGGGGTGAGCAGTTCTTC. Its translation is CATSRPALQGGEQFF.

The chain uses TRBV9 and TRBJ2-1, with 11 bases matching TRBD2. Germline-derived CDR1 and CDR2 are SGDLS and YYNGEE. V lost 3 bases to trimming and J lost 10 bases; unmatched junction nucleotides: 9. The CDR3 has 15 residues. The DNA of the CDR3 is TGTGCCAGCAGCGAGGCTCTAGCGGGAGGAGAGGAGCAGTTCTTC. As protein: CASSEALAGGEEQFF.

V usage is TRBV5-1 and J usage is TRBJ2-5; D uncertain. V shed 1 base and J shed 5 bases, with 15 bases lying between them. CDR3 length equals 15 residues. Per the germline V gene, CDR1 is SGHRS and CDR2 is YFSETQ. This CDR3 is CASSLLSGPRETQYF. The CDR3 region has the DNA TGCGCCAGCAGCTTGTTGTCTGGCCCGCGGGAGACCCAGTACTTC.

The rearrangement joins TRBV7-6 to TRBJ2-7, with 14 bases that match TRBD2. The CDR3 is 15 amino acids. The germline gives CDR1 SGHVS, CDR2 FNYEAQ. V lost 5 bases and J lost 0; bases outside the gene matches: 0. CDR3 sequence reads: CASSGTSGSSYEQYF. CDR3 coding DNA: TGTGCCAGCAGCGGGACTAGCGGGAGCTCCTACGAGCAGTACTTC.

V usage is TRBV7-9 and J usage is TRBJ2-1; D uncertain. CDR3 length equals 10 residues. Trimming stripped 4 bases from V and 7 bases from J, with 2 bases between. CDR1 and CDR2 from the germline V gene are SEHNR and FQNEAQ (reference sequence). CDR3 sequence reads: CASSWNEQFF. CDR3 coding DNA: TGTGCCAGCAGCTGGAATGAGCAGTTCTTC.

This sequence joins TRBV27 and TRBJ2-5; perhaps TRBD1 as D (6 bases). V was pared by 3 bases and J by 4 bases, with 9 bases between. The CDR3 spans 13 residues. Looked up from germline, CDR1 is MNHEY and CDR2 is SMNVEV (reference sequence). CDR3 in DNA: TGTGCCAGCAGTTTCTTCAGGGGAGAGACCCAGTACTTC. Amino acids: CASSFFRGETQYF.

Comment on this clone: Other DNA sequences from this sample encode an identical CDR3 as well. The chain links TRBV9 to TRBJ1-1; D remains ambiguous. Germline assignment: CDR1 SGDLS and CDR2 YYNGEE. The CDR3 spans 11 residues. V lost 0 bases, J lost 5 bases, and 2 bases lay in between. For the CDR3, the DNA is TGTGCCAGCAGCGTAGTTACTGAAGCTTTCTTT. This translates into CASSVVTEAFF.

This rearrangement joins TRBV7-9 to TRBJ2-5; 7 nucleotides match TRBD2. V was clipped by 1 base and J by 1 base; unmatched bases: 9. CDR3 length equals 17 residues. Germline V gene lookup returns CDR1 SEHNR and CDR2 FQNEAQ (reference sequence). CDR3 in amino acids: CASSLDFSSGLQETQYF. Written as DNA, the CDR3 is TGTGCCAGCAGCTTAGATTTTAGTAGCGGGCTCCAAGAGACCCAGTACTTC.

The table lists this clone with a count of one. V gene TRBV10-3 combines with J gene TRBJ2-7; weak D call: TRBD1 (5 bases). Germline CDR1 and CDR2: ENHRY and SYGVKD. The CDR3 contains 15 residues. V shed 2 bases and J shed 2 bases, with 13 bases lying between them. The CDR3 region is CAISEHERGTYEQYF. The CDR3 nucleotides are TGTGCCATCAGTGAGCATGAAAGGGGAACCTACGAGCAGTACTTC.

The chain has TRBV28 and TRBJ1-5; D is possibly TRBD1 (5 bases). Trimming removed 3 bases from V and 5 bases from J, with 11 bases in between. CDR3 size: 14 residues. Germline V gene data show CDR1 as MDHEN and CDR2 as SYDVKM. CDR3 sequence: CASSFPGGYQPQHF. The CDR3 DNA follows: TGTGCCAGCAGTTTTCCCGGGGGGTATCAGCCCCAGCATTTT.